Shown below are 31 T cell receptor beta chains from a single sample sequenced in a study of T cells in localized non-small cell lung cancer. TCRdb's copy holds only in-frame clones and misses some; the assay was immunoSEQ multiplex PCR. Found here are tens of thousands of clones, around 81% of them singletons; the top ten hold more than 4.5%. This material consisted of PBMCs, taken before any cancer treatment. These receptors all come from a man aged 40 to 70 with stage II lung adenocarcinoma.

J is TRBJ1-5 and V is TRBV19, with 10 bases aligning to TRBD1. J lost 4 bases, V lost 5 bases, and 14 bases had no gene match. Germline values: CDR1 LNHDA, CDR2 SQIVND (reference sequence). The CDR3 loop spans 18 amino acids. The CDR3 nucleotides read TGTGCCAGTAGTTTTAGACAGGGGGCGCGGGGATCAAATCAGCCCCAGCATTTT. Residues: CASSFRQGARGSNQPQHF.

This chain uses TRBV2 with TRBJ2-5; 7 positions agree with TRBD2. With 5 bases clipped from V and 5 bases from J, the junction kept 8 bases outside the gene matches. This CDR3 has 14 residues. Germline values: CDR1 SNHLY, CDR2 FYNNEI. CDR3 in amino acids: CASSPGTMRETQYF. In nucleotides, the CDR3 is TGTGCCAGCAGTCCCGGGACTATGAGGGAGACCCAGTACTTC.

The chain joins TRBV7-7 to TRBJ2-5, with D tentatively TRBD2 (6 bases). The CDR3 covers 15 residues. The ends were cut back, 1 base at V and 1 base at J, with 10 bases in the middle. The V gene's germline CDR1 is SSHAT and CDR2 FNYEAQ (reference sequence). CDR3 protein: CASSLGGSGQETQYF. Written as DNA, the CDR3 is TGTGCCAGCAGCTTAGGGGGTAGCGGCCAAGAGACCCAGTACTTC.

This clone was seen only once. The genes are TRBV7-2 and TRBJ2-1; 8 bases agree with TRBD2. The V gene's germline CDR1 is SGHTA and CDR2 FQGNSA. There are 19 residues in the CDR3. Unmatched junction bases numbered 13, after V lost 1 base and J lost 2 bases. Here the CDR3 DNA reads TGTGCCAGCAGCTTAGGAGGAGGTCGTATGACTAGCGCCTACAATGAGCAGTTCTTC. Encoded protein: CASSLGGGRMTSAYNEQFF.

The chain carries TRBV4-1 and TRBJ1-4; weak D call: TRBD1 (5 bases). The CDR3 runs 18 residues. Germline V gives CDR1 MGHRA, CDR2 YSYEKL. V was shortened by 0 bases and J by 5 bases, with 19 bases between the two germline ends. In DNA form, the CDR3 reads TGCGCCAGCAGCCAAGATCGGGGCCCGGGACTGTTAAATGAAAAACTGTTTTTT. Translation: CASSQDRGPGLLNEKLFF.

This clone was seen a few times. The rearrangement uses TRBV6-5 and TRBJ2-3, with a possible D match to TRBD1 (5 bases). The CDR3 is 16 amino acids. Germline lookup yields CDR1 MNHEY and CDR2 SVGAGI. V dropped 0 bases and J dropped 2 bases, with 12 bases sitting between them. CDR3 sequence (DNA): TGTGCCAGCAGTTACTCCGGCAGGGCGACCACAGATACGCAGTATTTT. Translating it yields CASSYSGRATTDTQYF.

This chain links TRBV2 with TRBJ1-4; D not certain. Trimming cost V 2 bases and J 5 bases, with 6 bases left between them. This CDR3 has 13 residues. Germline CDR1 SNHLY, CDR2 FYNNEI. CDR3 coding DNA: TGTGCCAGCAGTGAACTTCTCAATGAAAAACTGTTTTTT. Protein: CASSELLNEKLFF.

The chain is built from TRBV7-8 and TRBJ2-4; no clear D gene. With 5 bases removed from V and 7 bases from J, the gap between germline ends came to 9 bases. Per the germline V gene, CDR1 is SGHVS and CDR2 is FQNEAQ. This CDR3 is 12 amino acids long. The CDR3 DNA sequence: TGTGCCAGCAGCCCGACAAGTAACATTCAGTACTTC. It codes for CASSPTSNIQYF. Full variable domain (outside the CDR3, taken from reference TRBV7-8 and TRBJ2-4): GAGVSQSPRYKVAKRGQDVALRCDPISGHVSLFWYQQALGQGPEFLTYFQNEAQLDKSGLPSDRFFAERPEGSVSTLKIQRTQQEDSAVYLCASSPTSNIQYFGAGTRLSVL.

The chain has TRBV5-4 and TRBJ2-2; possibly TRBD1 for D (5 bases). The ends were cut back, 1 base at V and 4 bases at J, with 11 bases in the middle. Germline V CDR1 and CDR2: SGHNT, YYREEE (reference sequence). This CDR3 spans 15 amino acids. The CDR3 here is CASSLPGKGTGELFF. The CDR3 DNA reads TGTGCCAGCAGCTTGCCAGGGAAGGGCACCGGGGAGCTGTTTTTT.

This clone was detected once. The chain recombines TRBV11-2 with TRBJ2-2; 7 bases are shared with TRBD2. Germline CDR1 is SGHAT and CDR2 is FQNNGV. V lost 1 base, J lost 4 bases, and 6 bases stayed unmatched. The CDR3 is made up of 16 amino acids. CDR3 coding DNA: TGTGCCAGCAGCTTAGGGAGCGGGAAGATCACCGGGGAGCTGTTTTTT. As protein: CASSLGSGKITGELFF.

This clone came up a few times. The V call is TRBV9, the J call TRBJ2-7; D is perhaps TRBD2 (5 bases). The CDR3 is made up of 16 amino acids. V lost 0 bases and J lost 5, with 18 bases in between. Looked up from germline, CDR1 is SGDLS and CDR2 is YYNGEE. CDR3 amino acids: CASSVGVSVTQNEQYF. As DNA, the CDR3 is TGTGCCAGCAGCGTAGGCGTTAGCGTGACCCAGAACGAGCAGTACTTC.

This chain joins TRBV6-1 and TRBJ1-5; D call uncertain. V was cut by 1 base and J by 8 bases, with 6 bases left in between. This CDR3 spans 12 amino acids. Germline V gene data show CDR1 as MNHNS and CDR2 as SASEGT. CDR3 sequence reads: CASSEGVEPQHF. DNA of the CDR3: TGTGCCAGCAGTGAAGGCGTGGAGCCCCAGCATTTT.

This clone was seen just once. The chain joins TRBV5-5 to TRBJ1-1, with D hard to call. CDR3 length: 13 amino acids. The germline V and J ends were trimmed by 0 bases and 7 bases, with 10 bases remaining between them. In germline, CDR1 is SGHKS, CDR2 YYEKEE (reference sequence). The CDR3 DNA sequence: TGTGCCAGCAGCTTGGAACAGTTCCTTGAAGCTTTCTTT. This translates into CASSLEQFLEAFF.

This clone showed up just a few times. This chain links TRBV19 with TRBJ2-5, with D possibly matching TRBD2 (5 bases). The CDR3 loop spans 14 amino acids. The germline CDR1 and CDR2 sequences are LNHDA and SQIVND (reference sequence). The V end lost 1 base, the J end lost 5 bases, and 11 bases lay between the germline ends. The CDR3 sequence: CASSIGSAEETQYF. Written as DNA, the CDR3 is TGTGCCAGTAGTATAGGTAGCGCGGAGGAGACCCAGTACTTC.

This clone was observed a few times. V and J are TRBV6-1 and TRBJ2-7; no firm D call. CDR1 is MNHNS, CDR2 SASEGT, per germline. V lost 2 bases to trimming and J lost 6 bases, with 14 bases between them. The CDR3 runs 14 residues. The CDR3 DNA reads TGTGCCAGCAGTGAAAGGCCCCCCAGAGGCGAGCAGTACTTC. Translation gives CASSERPPRGEQYF.

J is TRBJ2-2 and V is TRBV7-9; D tentatively fits TRBD1 or TRBD2 (6 bases each). Germline V gene lookup returns CDR1 SEHNR and CDR2 FQNEAQ (reference sequence). The CDR3 is 18 residues long. V was cut by 1 base and J by 0 bases, with 15 bases left in between. The CDR3 sequence is CASSLERGRSANTGELFF. The CDR3 bases are TGTGCCAGCAGCTTAGAACGGGGGCGCTCCGCGAACACCGGGGAGCTGTTTTTT.

CDR3 loop: CASSQDGWREQYF. CDR3 DNA: TGCGCCAGCAGCCAAGATGGGTGGCGGGAGCAGTACTTC. The genes are TRBV4-1 and TRBJ2-7; D gene uncertain. The germline CDR1 and CDR2 sequences are MGHRA and YSYEKL. This CDR3 contains 13 residues. Trimming stripped 0 bases from V and 7 bases from J, with 10 bases between.

The chain couples TRBV2 to TRBJ1-1; D perhaps matches TRBD1 (5 bases). CDR1 and CDR2 (germline): SNHLY, FYNNEI. CDR3 length: 14 amino acids. V was shortened by 3 bases and J by 1 base, with 9 bases between the two germline ends. As DNA, the CDR3 is TGTGCCAGCAGTGAGTTTGGGGGGAACACTGAAGCTTTCTTT. It encodes CASSEFGGNTEAFF.

The chain is built from TRBV18 and TRBJ1-2; tentative D call: TRBD1 (5 bases). Germline V gene data show CDR1 as KGHSH and CDR2 as LQKENI. CDR3 size: 13 residues. The V end lost 3 bases, the J end lost 3 bases, and 8 bases lay between the germline ends. The CDR3 DNA reads TGTGCCAGCTCACCCGAGGGACACTATGGCTACACCTTC. The encoded protein is CASSPEGHYGYTF.

The genes are TRBV2 and TRBJ2-2; D perhaps matches TRBD2 (5 bases). Deletions cut 7 bases from V and 7 bases from J, with 13 bases between. The CDR3 extends over 13 amino acids. Germline V gives CDR1 SNHLY, CDR2 FYNNEI. Here the CDR3 DNA reads TGTGCCAGCATCGGGGTGGTTGGCGGGGAGCTGTTTTTT. This translates into CASIGVVGGELFF.

The chain carries TRBV5-1 and TRBJ2-2; possibly TRBD1 for D (6 bases). Trimming pared 4 bases from V and 3 bases from J, leaving 13 bases between. The CDR3 totals 15 residues. The germline CDR1 and CDR2 sequences are SGHRS and YFSETQ. Written as DNA, the CDR3 is TGCGCCAGCAGCCGGGACAATATTTACACCGGGGAGCTGTTTTTT. It yields the protein CASSRDNIYTGELFF.

The chain recombines TRBV5-5 with TRBJ1-1, with D hard to call. This CDR3 has 13 amino acids. V lost 5 bases and J 10 bases, leaving 18 bases between the germline ends. CDR1 and CDR2 (germline): SGHKS, YYEKEE (reference sequence). CDR3 loop: CASSRGPSGVAFF. In DNA, the CDR3 is TGTGCCAGCAGTAGAGGACCGTCCGGGGTAGCTTTCTTT.

The table lists this clone with a few counts. The genes are TRBV5-6 and TRBJ2-1; 10 positions agree with TRBD1. After removal of 3 bases from V and 0 bases from J, the junction contained 6 bases not matched to a gene. There are 17 residues in the CDR3. Germline CDR1 and CDR2: SGHDT and YYEEEE. Written as DNA, the CDR3 is TGTGCCAGCAGCTCCGGGACAGGGGCACCCTCCTACAATGAGCAGTTCTTC. This codes for CASSSGTGAPSYNEQFF.

The V call is TRBV7-7, the J call TRBJ2-3; D unclear. Germline V gene sequence: CDR1 SSHAT, CDR2 FNYEAQ (reference sequence). The length of the CDR3 is 13 residues. Trimming removed 2 bases from V and 2 bases from J, with 5 bases in between. CDR3 nucleotide sequence: TGTGCCAGCAGCTTAAGAAACACAGATACGCAGTATTTT. Encoded protein: CASSLRNTDTQYF.

The V and J genes are TRBV5-5 and TRBJ1-1, with unresolved D. Germline CDR1 is SGHKS and CDR2 is YYEKEE (reference sequence). CDR3 length: 12 amino acids. With 2 bases removed from V and 5 bases from J, the gap between germline ends came to 7 bases. CDR3 in DNA: TGTGCCAGCAGCTTACAAGGGACTGAAGCTTTCTTT. It translates to CASSLQGTEAFF.

The V and J genes are TRBV4-1 and TRBJ2-1, with 9 bases aligning to TRBD2. The CDR3 is made up of 15 amino acids. Trimming removed 2 bases from V and 7 bases from J; junction bases left unmatched: 6. Germline V gene lookup returns CDR1 MGHRA and CDR2 YSYEKL. CDR3 residues: CASSQWRGGQNEQFF. The CDR3 DNA follows: TGCGCCAGCAGCCAATGGCGGGGGGGCCAAAATGAGCAGTTCTTC.

This clone was seen once. The chain links TRBV19 to TRBJ1-6; weak D call: TRBD1 (5 bases). The CDR3 sequence is 14 residues long. V was clipped by 6 bases and J by 7 bases, with 13 bases between them. In germline, CDR1 is LNHDA, CDR2 SQIVND (reference sequence). The CDR3 is CASSWGRMNSPLHF. CDR3 coding DNA: TGTGCCAGTAGCTGGGGACGGATGAATTCACCCCTCCACTTT.

The rearrangement uses TRBV20-1 and TRBJ2-7, with D possibly TRBD1 on 6 matching bases. Germline V gene lookup returns CDR1 DFQATT and CDR2 SNEGSKA (reference sequence). V was trimmed by 5 bases and J by 8 bases, leaving 13 bases between them. CDR3 length: 11 amino acids. The CDR3 nucleotides are TGCAGTGCTCCTCAAGGACAGAAGCAGTACTTC. Residues: CSAPQGQKQYF.

This clone occurred a few times. The chain carries TRBV5-1 and TRBJ1-1, with D possibly being TRBD1 (5 bases). Deletions cut 5 bases from V and 7 bases from J, with 18 bases between. Looked up from germline, CDR1 is SGHRS and CDR2 is YFSETQ. CDR3 length equals 14 residues. CDR3 sequence reads: CASRISQGNGEAFF. DNA for the CDR3: TGCGCCAGCAGAATCAGCCAGGGAAACGGTGAAGCTTTCTTT.

The gene calls are TRBV15 and TRBJ1-4; a weak D match, TRBD1 (5 bases). The CDR3 is 17 residues long. V shed 0 bases and J shed 7 bases, with 18 bases lying between them. Germline V CDR1 and CDR2: LNHNV, YYDKDF (reference sequence). The CDR3 DNA is TGTGCCACCAGCAGAGATATACCGGGCGGCCAGGGTGAAAAACTGTTTTTT. Translated, it gives CATSRDIPGGQGEKLFF.

This clone has only one observation. The chain links TRBV4-1 to TRBJ2-3; the match to TRBD2 covers 11 bases. This CDR3 region has 16 residues. In germline, CDR1 is MGHRA, CDR2 YSYEKL. The trim removed 5 bases at V and 0 bases at J, leaving 4 bases unmatched. As DNA, the CDR3 is TGCGCCAGCAGCTTAGCGGGGGGGTTAAGCACAGATACGCAGTATTTT. Amino acids: CASSLAGGLSTDTQYF.